These T cell receptor beta chains were read from a single sample in a study of CD8+ T cells in alopecia areata. The repertoire was sequenced with immunoSEQ multiplex PCR; TCRdb's copy has only in-frame clones and lacks some. The repertoire holds about 130,000 clones, with around three fifths as singletons. The specimen was CD4+ T cells sorted from blood, collected at week 0. These receptors were obtained from a human donor with alopecia areata. The CDR3 runs from the conserved cysteine through the conserved F or W. Each record gives: V gene, J gene, CDR3 protein.

V: TRBV4-2
J: TRBJ2-2
CDR3: CASSQADRAGELFF

V: TRBV11-2
J: TRBJ2-5
CDR3: CASSLLAGGSGETQYF

V: TRBV4-3
J: TRBJ1-1
CDR3: CASSQDDRSHREAFF

V: TRBV23-1
J: TRBJ2-7
CDR3: CASEPPPTGKYEQYF

V: TRBV7-2
J: TRBJ1-5
CDR3: CASSLMGQGQPQHF

V: TRBV5-1
J: TRBJ2-7
CDR3: CASSREGTYYEQYF

V: TRBV7-2
J: TRBJ2-7
CDR3: CASSLGGGYEQYF

V: TRBV5-1
J: TRBJ2-7
CDR3: CASSSDRAGYEQYF

V: TRBV6-5
J: TRBJ2-5
CDR3: CASSYFRGRETQYF

V: TRBV29-1
J: TRBJ2-3
CDR3: CSVDRRQVYSTDTQYF

V: TRBV30
J: TRBJ2-5
CDR3: CAWSVRTGGRETQYF

V: TRBV4-1
J: TRBJ2-1
CDR3: CASSQLAGSLGFGQFF

V: TRBV10-3
J: TRBJ2-5
CDR3: CATLPQGGGQETQYF

V: TRBV5-1
J: TRBJ1-1
CDR3: CASSFNVQQNTEAFF

V: TRBV5-4
J: TRBJ1-1
CDR3: CASSLNRGPEAFF

V: TRBV7-2
J: TRBJ2-3
CDR3: CASSLAGFLTDTQYF

V: TRBV7-9
J: TRBJ2-2
CDR3: CASSLASLAGGHTGELFF

V: TRBV5-1
J: TRBJ2-1
CDR3: CASSLLAGTYNEQFF

V: TRBV11-2
J: TRBJ2-7
CDR3: CASSPPTYEQYF

V: TRBV30
J: TRBJ1-1
CDR3: CAWGRVNTEAFF

V: TRBV29-1
J: TRBJ2-1
CDR3: CSVEQGGEEQFF

V: TRBV11-3
J: TRBJ1-2
CDR3: CASSLSPLTYGYTF

V: TRBV9
J: TRBJ2-3
CDR3: CASSVDTWNTDTQYF

V: TRBV7-9
J: TRBJ1-1
CDR3: CASSSRQGGAFF

V: TRBV6-5
J: TRBJ1-2
CDR3: CASSYSRGAGYGYTF

V: TRBV7-9
J: TRBJ2-5
CDR3: CASSLTETQYF

V: TRBV7-2
J: TRBJ2-3
CDR3: CASSDVRGFDGTDTQYF

V: TRBV5-6
J: TRBJ2-5
CDR3: CASSLPRASQETQYF

V: TRBV4-3
J: TRBJ1-2
CDR3: CASSQVAGAGYGYTF

V: TRBV25-1
J: TRBJ2-5
CDR3: CASSAAGGSRETQYF

V: TRBV7-9
J: TRBJ1-6
CDR3: CASSRSGDNSPLHF

V: TRBV10-3
J: TRBJ2-7
CDR3: CAISMTQESYEQYF

V: TRBV7-9
J: TRBJ1-5
CDR3: CASSQGVSSQPQHF

V: TRBV5-5
J: TRBJ2-7
CDR3: CASSSGTAFYEQYF

V: TRBV5-6
J: TRBJ1-2
CDR3: CASSRDTFGGYTF

V: TRBV6-5
J: TRBJ2-5
CDR3: CASSYSGETQYF

V: TRBV4-1
J: TRBJ2-2
CDR3: CASSQGASVTGELFF